The TCR beta chain described here comes from a study of multiple sclerosis patients with progressive multifocal leukoencephalopathy (dated by TCRdb to the late 2010s). With respect to the entire study: The study examined peripheral T and B cells of MS patients who developed PML (4 under natalizumab, 1 after alemtuzumab) and treated patients who did not. Two natalizumab-treated patients who later developed PML were followed longitudinally from before therapy through 6 and 12 months to PML onset. The study aimed to detect JC virus-specific or public T-cell expansions arising at the time of PML onset. Study-wide findings and limitations: Although TRB clones above 0.5% frequency turned up only in PML patients, the clones expanded at PML onset were already present before and during natalizumab therapy. When PML developed, no shared TRBV or TRBJ gene usage and no preferred TRBV-TRBJ pairings were found. Less diverse TRB repertoires in most PML patients were suggested by lower normalized Shannon entropy, whereas values near 1 were observed in the natalizumab-treated controls. The analysis covered only peripheral blood, although cerebrospinal fluid or brain lymphocytes might be more informative for natalizumab-associated PML. Because of the small, descriptive cohort, whether findings reflect JC virus infection or general immunocompromise remained unclear.

CDR1 and CDR2 are drawn from the germline V gene (reference sequence): SEHNR, FQNEAQ. CDR3 length: 13 amino acids, cysteine to phenylalanine. Only the CDR3 DNA is retained, 39 bases long and in frame from the first base. Trimming at the junction amounts to 3 bases on V and 3 bases on J, and the germline ends lie 3 bases apart. TRB CDR3 regions were amplified from genomic DNA with the immunoSEQ two-step multiplex PCR at survey-level depth. Synthetic inline TR CDR3 controls covering all V-J pairings were spiked into each PCR so that template counts could be estimated and amplification bias removed. Reads went through processing to reduce amplification and sequencing bias, and quantification was done against synthetic TR CDR3 analogs. As for how the authors treated the data: Raw data were processed in ImmunoSEQ Analyzer, with out-of-frame sequences and CDR3s containing stop codons removed, and genes were named according to IMGT nomenclature. Normalized Shannon entropy, defined as 1 minus Pielou's evenness, was used to summarize repertoire diversity. Two TRB sequences were counted as identical only if the two sequences had the same V gene, J gene and CDR3. Public PML clonotypes were defined as CDR3s shared by two or more PML-onset samples but absent from earlier samples, from controls, and from public databases. CDR3 amino acid composition by position was analyzed with Skylign using the observed count method. The table was pulled from immuneACCESS by TCRdb, which kept in-frame rearrangements only. Such tables lose some clones; where checked, under half of the loss comes from unresolved V genes, and the rest has no known cause. V, J and clone size derive from that table, while D and trimming were established from the DNA sequence. This sample holds fewer than 40,000 clones; roughly 90% were observed only once. The ten largest make up more than 3% of the sample.

Sample time point, as interpreted from the label and publication: time of PML onset. The sample's treatment or condition, from its label and the paper: on natalizumab therapy at sampling. PML was diagnosed from clinical and MRI findings and confirmed by detection of JC virus DNA in cerebrospinal fluid. In the natalizumab-treated patients, PML developed after between roughly 15 and 60 months of natalizumab therapy. Every listed patient had received interferon beta before, and every PML patient was female. T3 blood samples were collected at the time of PML onset. Isolation of peripheral blood mononuclear cells was performed by Ficoll-Hypaque density gradient centrifugation. Comments on this clone: Its antigen is currently not known. Base qualities are not provided; no much larger clone lies one nucleotide away.

The clonotype was recovered from a human donor with progressive multifocal leukoencephalopathy. The V and J segments used are TRBV7-9 and TRBJ2-6; the D gene cannot be resolved reliably. Specimen: PBMCs, collected from a patient treated with natalizumab. For the CDR3, the sequence is CASSLGGANVLTF. The bases read TGTGCCAGCAGCTTGGGTGGGGCCAACGTCCTGACTTTC.